The 17 T cell receptor beta chains below were found in one sample sequenced in a study of blood T cell repertoires in COVID-19. Some clones are missing from TCRdb's copy, which holds only in-frame ones; the method was immunoSEQ multiplex PCR. Among some 170,000 clones listed, 82% were seen once. Sequencing was carried out using peripheral blood. The receptor set was obtained from a woman aged 70-85 years with acute or convalescent COVID-19.

The chain carries TRBV14 and TRBJ2-3, with TRBD2 as a possible D gene (5 bases). The V and J ends lost 0 bases and 4 bases respectively, with 11 bases between them. The CDR3 has 15 residues. The germline gives CDR1 SGHDN, CDR2 FVKESK. Here the CDR3 DNA reads TGTGCCAGCAGCCAAGATCAGGAGGACGCAGATACGCAGTATTTT. This gives the protein CASSQDQEDADTQYF.

Only a few counts were recorded for this clone. The chain has TRBV30 and TRBJ1-6; D remains ambiguous. The length of the CDR3 is 13 residues. V was clipped by 2 bases and J by 14 bases, with 16 bases between them. CDR1 and CDR2 from the germline V gene are GTSNPN and SVGIG (reference sequence). CDR3: CAWSTGILETLHF. The CDR3 coding sequence is TGTGCCTGGAGTACGGGGATCCTTGAGACCCTCCACTTT.

Notes on this clone: The junction shows a germline mismatch at one end, possibly a read error. V and J are TRBV15 and TRBJ1-1; possible D gene TRBD1, 6 bases. The germline CDR1 and CDR2 sequences are LNHNV and YYDKDF (reference sequence). The CDR3 has 16 residues. CDR3 residues: CATSSDMRTGNAEAFF. The CDR3 DNA is TGTGCCACCAGCAGCGATATGAGAACAGGGAACGCTGAAGCTTTCTTT.

This clone has just a few counts. The chain links TRBV4-1 to TRBJ1-6; no clear D gene. Germline values: CDR1 MGHRA, CDR2 YSYEKL. The CDR3 sequence is 20 residues long. The V gene lost 1 base and the J gene lost 4 bases, with 23 bases spanning the gap. The CDR3 region is CASSQVSWGIPPGYNSPLHF. In DNA form, the CDR3 reads TGCGCCAGCAGCCAAGTATCCTGGGGAATCCCGCCGGGGTATAATTCACCCCTCCACTTT.

The chain links TRBV28 to TRBJ1-1, with 7 nucleotides matching TRBD1. Unmatched junction bases numbered 7, after V lost 6 bases and J lost 3 bases. The germline V gene encodes CDR1 MDHEN and CDR2 SYDVKM. The CDR3 is made up of 14 amino acids. The CDR3 region has the DNA TGTGCCAGCAGGCTGGGACAGACATACACTGAAGCTTTCTTT. It specifies CASRLGQTYTEAFF.

The chain carries TRBV6-2 or TRBV6-3 and TRBJ2-5; 7 bases are a match to TRBD1. The length of the CDR3 is 19 residues. The germline CDR1 and CDR2 sequences are MNHEY and SVGEGT. V gave up 0 bases and J gave up 4 bases; unmatched junction bases: 17. The CDR3 region is CASSYSPQGNLGERETQYF. CDR3 nucleotides: TGTGCCAGCAGTTACTCTCCACAGGGGAATCTTGGGGAGAGAGAGACCCAGTACTTC.

The genes are TRBV23-1 and TRBJ1-1; TRBD1 matches at 11 bases. TRBV23-1 is an ORF, with its function uncertain. The CDR3 length is 17 residues. J was trimmed by 5 bases and V by 0 bases; bases with no gene match: 8. For the CDR3, the DNA is TGCGCCAGCAGTCAATCCGGACAGGGGGCGTGGTGGACTGAAGCTTTCTTT. This translates into CASSQSGQGAWWTEAFF.

The chain employs TRBV7-9 and TRBJ1-2; 10 nucleotides line up with TRBD1. The CDR3 consists of 15 residues. The V segment lost 10 bases and the J segment 2 bases; nucleotides outside the gene matches: 10. The germline CDR1 and CDR2 sequences are SEHNR and FQNEAQ (reference sequence). The chain's CDR3 is CAIKESGQGNYGYTF. CDR3 coding DNA: TGTGCCATTAAAGAGTCGGGACAGGGGAACTATGGCTACACCTTC.

The rearrangement joins TRBV3-1 (or the pseudogene TRBV3-2) to TRBJ2-5; tentative D call: TRBD2 (6 bases). CDR1 is LGHDT and CDR2 is YNNKEL in the germline V gene (reference sequence). This CDR3 has 15 residues. Between the trimmed V and J ends, which lost 0 bases and 4 bases, there was a span of 12 bases. CDR3 sequence: CASSQDPLARETQYF. The CDR3 bases are TGTGCCAGCAGCCAAGATCCCCTAGCGAGAGAGACCCAGTACTTC.

The chain couples TRBV6-5 to TRBJ1-1; the match to TRBD1 covers 8 bases. The CDR3 has 11 amino acids. J lost 11 bases, V lost 10 bases, and 9 bases had no gene match. Looked up from germline, CDR1 is MNHEY and CDR2 is SVGAGI. This CDR3 reads CATRTGLTAFF. DNA of the CDR3: TGTGCCACTCGGACAGGGCTTACGGCTTTCTTT.

The gene calls are TRBV18 and TRBJ1-2; TRBD1 aligns across 8 bases. CDR3 length: 14 amino acids. From germline, CDR1 is KGHSH and CDR2 LQKENI. V lost 3 bases to trimming and J lost 4 bases; unmatched junction nucleotides: 4. CDR3 bases: TGTGCCAGCTCACCCGGGACAGGCACCTATGGCTACACCTTC. It translates to CASSPGTGTYGYTF.

This chain uses TRBV29-1 with TRBJ2-7; D might be TRBD2 (7 bases). The CDR3 consists of 15 residues. Trimming removed 2 bases at V and 4 bases at J, with 18 bases between. Germline-derived CDR1 and CDR2 are SQVTM and ANQGSEA. The CDR3 DNA is TGCAGCGTTGAAAAGTTGGGCGGGGGCTATTACGAGCAGTACTTC. Translating it yields CSVEKLGGGYYEQYF.

CDR3 sequence (DNA): TGTGCCAGCAGTAAGGGGGTGGCTTTTAACTATGGCTACACCTTC. Protein: CASSKGVAFNYGYTF. V is TRBV6-5 and J is TRBJ1-2, with TRBD1 as a possible D gene (6 bases). The CDR3 consists of 15 residues. The germline V gene encodes CDR1 MNHEY and CDR2 SVGAGI. V was pared by 5 bases and J by 1 base, with 14 bases between.

The chain joins TRBV4-3 to TRBJ2-6; possible D gene TRBD1, 5 bases. The V gene lost 3 bases and the J gene lost 0 bases, with 6 bases spanning the gap. Germline loops: CDR1 LGHNA, CDR2 YSLEER. The CDR3 contains 15 residues. The DNA of the CDR3 is TGCGCCAGCAGCCAGACAGCCTCTGGGGCCAACGTCCTGACTTTC. It specifies CASSQTASGANVLTF.

This chain links TRBV27 with TRBJ2-7, with TRBD2 as a possible D gene (6 bases). The CDR3 length is 13 residues. The germline V gene encodes CDR1 MNHEY and CDR2 SMNVEV (reference sequence). Trimming removed 6 bases from V and 7 bases from J, with 16 bases in between. CDR3 DNA sequence: TGTGCCAGCAGATTGATTCCTCGGGGGGAGCAGTACTTC. Its protein is CASRLIPRGEQYF.

The chain combines TRBV5-8 with TRBJ1-1, with D uncertain. Deletions cut 4 bases from V and 1 base from J, with 17 bases between. This CDR3 comprises 16 residues. Per germline, CDR1 SGHTS and CDR2 YDEGEE. The CDR3 DNA reads TGTGCCAGCAGCCCCCCTCGGCACACAGCGAACACTGAAGCTTTCTTT. It codes for CASSPPRHTANTEAFF.

The chain uses TRBV5-1 and TRBJ2-1; D is possibly TRBD2 (6 bases). The CDR3 totals 14 residues. Deletions cut 1 base from V and 6 bases from J, with 11 bases between. CDR1 is SGHRS, CDR2 YFSETQ, per germline. CDR3 in DNA: TGCGCCAGCAGCTTGAATGCGGGACGCAATGAGCAGTTCTTC. Translated: CASSLNAGRNEQFF.